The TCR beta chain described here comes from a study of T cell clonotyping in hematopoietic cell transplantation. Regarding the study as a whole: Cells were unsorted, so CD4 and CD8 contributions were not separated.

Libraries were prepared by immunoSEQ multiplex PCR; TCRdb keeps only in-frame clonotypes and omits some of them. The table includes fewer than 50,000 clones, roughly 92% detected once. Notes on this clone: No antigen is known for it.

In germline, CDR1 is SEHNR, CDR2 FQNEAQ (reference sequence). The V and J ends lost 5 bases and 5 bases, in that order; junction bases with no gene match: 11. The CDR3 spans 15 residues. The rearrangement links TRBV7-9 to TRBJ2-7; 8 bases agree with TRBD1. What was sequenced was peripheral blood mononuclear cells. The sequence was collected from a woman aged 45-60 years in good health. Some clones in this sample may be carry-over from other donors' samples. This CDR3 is CASSLNRGTVDEQYF. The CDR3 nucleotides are TGTGCCAGCAGCCTCAACAGGGGGACCGTCGACGAGCAGTACTTC.